The T cell receptor (beta chain) under discussion was sequenced for a study of CD8 T cells in Susac syndrome. TCR beta sequences were obtained from blood CD8+ and CD4+ T cells. In contrast to the negatively isolated CD8+ and CD4+ T cells, TEMRA cells were FACS-enriched. The RNA, 0.5 to 1 ug, was put through reverse transcription using random hexamers. With immunoSEQ multiplex PCR, TCR beta CDR3 was amplified across 54 Vbeta and 13 Jbeta. TCRdb recomputed calls from the immunoSEQ multiplex PCR reads with MiXCR, one row per CDR3 protein. The repertoire holds 100,000 to 150,000 distinct CDR3 sequences, nearly 95% seen once, with around 0.12% in the top ten. The junction had 5 bases not matched to a gene; V was cut back by 2 bases and J by 5 bases. Germline V gene data show CDR1 as GTSNPN and CDR2 as SVGIG (reference sequence). The CDR3 runs 13 residues.

The chain recombines TRBV30 with TRBJ2-7, with TRBD1 matching 8 bases. The material sequenced was CD4+ T cells from PBMCs. This TCR came from a human donor in good health. This CDR3 is CAWSYRGTDEQYF. The CDR3 DNA follows: TGTGCCTGGAGTTACAGGGGGACCGACGAGCAGTACTTC.